This T cell receptor (beta chain) is drawn from a study of blood T cell repertoires in COVID-19. Study information: Sites across the United States, Italy and Spain contributed samples from acute and convalescent COVID-19. From T cells, B-cell-depleted T cells, or PBMCs came the material, which was cDNA or gDNA.

CDR1 and CDR2 (germline): MNHEY, SVGAGI. CDR3 size: 15 residues. V was clipped by 5 bases and J by 6 bases; unmatched bases: 10. In the original processing: Estimated nucleated cell counts came from reference gene primer amplification. Only in-frame clones appear in the TCRdb table, and some are missing; sequencing was by immunoSEQ multiplex PCR. D and trimming come from the DNA, and the V and J calls and clone size come from that table. Here the sample spans approximately 330,000 clones, roughly 86% being singletons. The sequencing input was peripheral blood. The V and J genes are TRBV6-5 and TRBJ1-1, with TRBD1 matching over 9 bases. This sequence was found in a man younger than 40 with COVID-19, enrolled during active disease. The CDR3 DNA sequence: TGTGCCAGCAGTCCTTCTGGGACAGGGAAAGCTGAAGCTTTCTTT. This sequence encodes CASSPSGTGKAEAFF.